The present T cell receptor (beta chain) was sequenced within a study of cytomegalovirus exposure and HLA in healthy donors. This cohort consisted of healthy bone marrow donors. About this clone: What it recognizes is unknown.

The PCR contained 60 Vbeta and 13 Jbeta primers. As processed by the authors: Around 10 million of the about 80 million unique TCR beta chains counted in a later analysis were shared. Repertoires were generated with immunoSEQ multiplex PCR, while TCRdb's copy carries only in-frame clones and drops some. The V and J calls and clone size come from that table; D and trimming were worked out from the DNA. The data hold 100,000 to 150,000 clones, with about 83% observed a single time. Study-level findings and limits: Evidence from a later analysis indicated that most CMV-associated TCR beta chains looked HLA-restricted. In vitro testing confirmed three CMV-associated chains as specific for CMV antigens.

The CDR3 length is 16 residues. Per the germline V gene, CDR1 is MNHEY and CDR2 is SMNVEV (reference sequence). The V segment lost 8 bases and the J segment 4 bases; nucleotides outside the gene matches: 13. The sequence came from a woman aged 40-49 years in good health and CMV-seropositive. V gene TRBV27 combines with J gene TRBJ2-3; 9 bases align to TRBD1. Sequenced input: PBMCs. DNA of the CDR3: TGTGCCAGCGCCCAAATTGGGACAGGGTTTGCAGATACGCAGTATTTT. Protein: CASAQIGTGFADTQYF.